The clone carrying this TCR beta chain was observed a few times. Time point indicated: newly diagnosed GD, antithyroid drugs for less than 3 months. The TCR library was made from RNA that had been extracted from PBMCs in TRIzol. American Thyroid Association guidelines served as the basis for diagnosing Graves' disease. An endocrinology department located in Xi'an, China, was where the patients came from. The sample comes from a study of regulatory T cells in long-lasting Graves disease. Investigators prepared the TCR beta libraries by applying iRepertoire HTBI primers and Arm-PCR of CDR3 regions. Authors' methods: Spanning all samples, the identified segments comprised approximately 57 TRBV and some 15 TRBJ. One entry per CDR3 protein results from TCRdb running MiXCR on the multiplex PCR reads. The V and J calls were determined by TCRdb, not by the authors. The sample records 350,000 to 450,000 distinct CDR3 sequences, approximately 15% being singletons.

These sequences were also reported in another study, on T cells in Graves' hyperthyroidism and ophthalmopathy.

The sequence derives from a man aged 35 to 55 with Graves disease. The sample here was peripheral blood mononuclear cells (PBMCs), taken at new diagnosis, from a patient treated with antithyroid drugs.

The DNA of the CDR3 is TGTGCCAGCAGGGGGGACACCAATTATGGCTACACCTTC. As protein: CASRGDTNYGYTF. V and J are TRBV2 and TRBJ1-2; weak D call: TRBD1 (6 bases). The germline CDR1 and CDR2 sequences are SNHLY and FYNNEI. V lost 6 bases and J lost 5, with 13 bases in between. The CDR3 spans 13 residues.